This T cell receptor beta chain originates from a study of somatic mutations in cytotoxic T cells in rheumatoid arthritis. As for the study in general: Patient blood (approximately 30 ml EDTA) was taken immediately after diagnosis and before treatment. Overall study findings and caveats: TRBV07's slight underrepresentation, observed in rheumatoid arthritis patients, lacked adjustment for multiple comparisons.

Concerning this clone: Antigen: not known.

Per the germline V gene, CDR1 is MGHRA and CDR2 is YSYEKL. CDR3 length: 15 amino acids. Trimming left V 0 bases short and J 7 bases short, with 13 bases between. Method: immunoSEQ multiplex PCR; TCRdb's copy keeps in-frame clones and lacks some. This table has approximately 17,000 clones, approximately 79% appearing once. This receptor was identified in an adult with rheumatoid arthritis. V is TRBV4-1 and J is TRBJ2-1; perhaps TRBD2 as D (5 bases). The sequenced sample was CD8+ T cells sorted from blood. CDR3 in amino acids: CASSQENPGVNEQFF. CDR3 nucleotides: TGCGCCAGCAGCCAAGAAAACCCCGGGGTGAATGAGCAGTTCTTC.